Following are 11 T cell receptor beta chains from one sample sequenced in a study of blood T cell repertoires in COVID-19. Assay used: immunoSEQ multiplex PCR; TCRdb lists only in-frame clones, some missing. The table has 300,000 to 400,000 clones, 85% to 90% seen once; the top ten hold roughly 1%. Sequenced input: PBMCs or T cells enriched from blood (not recorded which). Receptors originate from a man between 18 and 29 years old who had recovered from COVID-19.

The chain couples TRBV3-1 (or the pseudogene TRBV3-2) to TRBJ1-1; maybe TRBD1 (6 bases). This CDR3 has 14 residues. The germline gives CDR1 LGHDT, CDR2 YNNKEL (reference sequence). V was pared by 3 bases and J by 5 bases, with 13 bases between. CDR3: CASSHTGPKTEAFF. CDR3 coding DNA: TGTGCCAGCAGCCATACAGGGCCGAAGACTGAAGCTTTCTTT.

This chain joins TRBV3-1 (or the pseudogene TRBV3-2) and TRBJ1-4, with D maybe TRBD1 (6 bases). Germline-derived CDR1 and CDR2 are LGHDT and YNNKEL (reference sequence). The V end lost 0 bases, the J end lost 5 bases, and 10 bases lay between the germline ends. This CDR3 is built from 15 residues. The CDR3 DNA follows: TGTGCCAGCAGCCAAGAGCAGGGGCGAAATGAAAAACTGTTTTTT. This sequence encodes CASSQEQGRNEKLFF.

The genes are TRBV5-1 and TRBJ2-1; 11 bases fit TRBD2. Losses at the gene ends were 3 bases for V and 2 bases for J; bases not matched to a gene: 4. CDR1 is SGHRS and CDR2 is YFSETQ in the germline V gene. The CDR3 has 16 residues. As DNA, the CDR3 is TGCGCCAGCAGCTGGGGACTAGCGGAGACCTACAATGAGCAGTTCTTC. It codes for CASSWGLAETYNEQFF.

The chain carries TRBV4-2 and TRBJ2-6, with D tentatively TRBD2 (5 bases). V gave up 0 bases and J gave up 9 bases, with 15 bases separating them. The CDR3 length is 16 residues. The germline CDR1 and CDR2 sequences are LGHNA and YNFKEQ. The CDR3 region has the DNA TGTGCCAGCAGCCAAGATGTGGCGGCTGGAGGCAACGTCCTGACTTTC. Protein product: CASSQDVAAGGNVLTF.

The chain recombines TRBV7-9 with TRBJ1-6; 9 bases match TRBD1. CDR1 is SEHNR and CDR2 is FQNEAQ in the germline V gene (reference sequence). V lost 1 base, J lost 10 bases, and 2 bases stayed unmatched. The CDR3 runs 14 residues. CDR3 DNA: TGTGCCAGCAGCTTAGATACAGGGGGCTCACCCCTCCACTTT. This encodes CASSLDTGGSPLHF.

The chain has TRBV19 and TRBJ1-1, with D uncertain. Trimming cost V 1 base and J 2 bases, with 8 bases left between them. From germline, CDR1 is LNHDA and CDR2 SQIVND (reference sequence). This CDR3 contains 14 residues. The CDR3 DNA sequence: TGTGCCAGTAGTATAGGCGGTTCCAACACTGAAGCTTTCTTT. This codes for CASSIGGSNTEAFF.

The CDR3 bases are TGTGCCAGCAGCTTACTGGCTAGCGGGGCCGGGGAGCTGTTTTTT. Encoded protein: CASSLLASGAGELFF. The chain couples TRBV7-3 to TRBJ2-2, with 9 nucleotides matching TRBD2. Germline-derived CDR1 and CDR2 are SGHTA and FQGTGA. The V segment lost 2 bases and the J segment 6 bases; nucleotides outside the gene matches: 4. The CDR3 runs 15 residues.

V is TRBV6-6 and J is TRBJ2-2; tentatively, D is TRBD2 (6 bases). Germline lookup yields CDR1 MNHNY and CDR2 SVGAGI (reference sequence). This CDR3 spans 15 amino acids. Trimming removed 6 bases from V and 6 bases from J, with 17 bases in between. The chain's CDR3 is CASSPRVSGAGELFF. In DNA form, the CDR3 reads TGTGCCAGCAGCCCGCGGGTGTCGGGGGCCGGGGAGCTGTTTTTT.

This clone was counted a single time. The V and J genes are TRBV5-1 and TRBJ2-1; D is ambiguous. V was trimmed by 4 bases and J by 10 bases, leaving 18 bases between them. CDR3 length equals 14 residues. The germline gives CDR1 SGHRS, CDR2 YFSETQ. The CDR3 nucleotides are TGCGCCAGCAGCCGAGTGGGCTCTGATTTCGAGCAGTTCTTC. Translation gives CASSRVGSDFEQFF.

This chain connects TRBV7-3 to TRBJ2-5, with 11 bases fitting TRBD2. V trimming: 5 bases; J trimming: 5 bases; junction bases outside the gene matches: 13. Germline V lookup: CDR1 SGHTA, CDR2 FQGTGA. CDR3 length: 17 amino acids. The CDR3 DNA reads as TGTGCCAGCAGCCCCCTCGGGGTAGCGGGGGGGATCGAGACCCAGTACTTC. This sequence encodes CASSPLGVAGGIETQYF.

This rearrangement joins TRBV10-3 to TRBJ2-7; D is possibly TRBD1 (5 bases). This CDR3 contains 13 residues. Germline CDR1 and CDR2: ENHRY and SYGVKD. Trimming left V 11 bases short and J 5 bases short, with 19 bases between. CDR3 DNA sequence: TGTGCCTCAACTCATGACAGTCTTGACGAGCAGTACTTC. This encodes CASTHDSLDEQYF.